The 10 T cell receptor beta chains below come from one sample, sequenced in a study of cytomegalovirus exposure and HLA in healthy donors. This PCR relied on a set of 60 Vbeta primers and 13 Jbeta primers. Assay used: immunoSEQ multiplex PCR; TCRdb lists only in-frame clones, some missing. The sample contains 150,000 to 200,000 clones, around 85% of which appear only once. The sample taken for sequencing was PBMCs. Source of these receptors: a boy under 10 years old in good health and CMV-seronegative.

The chain couples TRBV15 to TRBJ2-7, with a possible D match to TRBD1 (6 bases). The CDR3 sequence is 17 residues long. V was cut by 0 bases and J by 2 bases, with 17 bases left in between. The germline V gene has CDR1 LNHNV and CDR2 YYDKDF (reference sequence). The CDR3 nucleotides are TGTGCCACCAGCAGAGATTATGGGCCCAGGGGACCCTACGAGCAGTACTTC. Its translation is CATSRDYGPRGPYEQYF. Filled out from reference TRBV15 and TRBJ2-7, the complete variable domain reads DAMVIQNPRYQVTQFGKPVTLSCSQTLNHNVMYWYQQKSSQAPKLLFHYYDKDFNNEADTPDNFQSRRPNTSFCFLDIRSPGLGDTAMYLCATSRDYGPRGPYEQYFGPGTRLTVT.

The chain employs TRBV2 and TRBJ1-2; tentative D call: TRBD1 (6 bases). Trimming cost V 6 bases and J 0 bases, with 14 bases left between them. CDR1 and CDR2 from the germline V gene are SNHLY and FYNNEI. This CDR3 has 15 amino acids. The CDR3 DNA reads TGTGCCAGCAGAAGGAACCGGGACACTAACTATGGCTACACCTTC. Translation: CASRRNRDTNYGYTF.

The rearrangement joins TRBV5-1 to TRBJ1-2; 9 nucleotides agree with TRBD1. Germline CDR1 SGHRS, CDR2 YFSETQ. The CDR3 sequence is 14 residues long. The junction had 1 base not matched to a gene; V was cut back by 0 bases and J by 4 bases. The CDR3 sequence: CASSLGDRAYGYTF. The CDR3, as DNA: TGCGCCAGCAGCTTGGGGGACAGGGCCTATGGCTACACCTTC.

V is TRBV7-8 and J is TRBJ2-1; the D is unclear. This CDR3 has 16 residues. Germline CDR1 SGHVS, CDR2 FQNEAQ. With 4 bases removed from V and 0 bases from J, the gap between germline ends came to 13 bases. The CDR3 sequence: CASSWAWAPSYNEQFF. CDR3 DNA sequence: TGTGCCAGCAGCTGGGCGTGGGCCCCCTCCTACAATGAGCAGTTCTTC.

J is TRBJ2-1 and V is TRBV18; D not certain. The germline gives CDR1 KGHSH, CDR2 LQKENI. Trimming took off 3 bases at V and 0 bases at J, with 18 bases between the two ends. The CDR3 length is 18 residues. CDR3: CASSPLLNSPSSYNEQFF. CDR3 in DNA: TGTGCCAGCTCACCTCTTTTGAATAGTCCAAGCTCCTACAATGAGCAGTTCTTC.

The chain employs TRBV28 and TRBJ1-6; D remains ambiguous. The V and J ends lost 4 bases and 0 bases respectively, with 13 bases between them. CDR3 size: 17 residues. Germline assignment: CDR1 MDHEN and CDR2 SYDVKM. CDR3 sequence: CASSSDLQSSYNSPLHF. The CDR3 bases are TGTGCCAGCAGTTCAGACCTACAGAGCTCCTATAATTCACCCCTCCACTTT.

The gene calls are TRBV25-1 and TRBJ2-2; D is uncertain. V was trimmed by 2 bases and J by 1 base, leaving 2 bases between them. Germline CDR1 reads MGHDK; CDR2 reads SYGVNS. The CDR3 is 13 residues long. The CDR3 loop reads CASSEQNTGELFF. Written as DNA, the CDR3 is TGTGCCAGCAGTGAACAGAACACCGGGGAGCTGTTTTTT.

The chain combines TRBV6-1 with TRBJ2-2; 7 nucleotides align to TRBD1. V lost 1 base, J lost 7 bases, and 6 bases stayed unmatched. The CDR3 has 15 amino acids. Germline-derived CDR1 and CDR2 are MNHNS and SASEGT. CDR3 in amino acids: CASSEGGTEVGELFF. In DNA, the CDR3 is TGTGCCAGCAGTGAAGGAGGGACAGAAGTCGGGGAGCTGTTTTTT.

The CDR3, as DNA: TGCGCCACGGGTGGAGTGGGGGGCACTGAAGCTTTCTTT. It encodes CATGGVGGTEAFF. The V and J genes are TRBV5-1 and TRBJ1-1; possibly TRBD1 for D (5 bases). Per the germline V gene, CDR1 is SGHRS and CDR2 is YFSETQ. This CDR3 has 13 residues. Trimming stripped 9 bases from V and 4 bases from J, with 16 bases between.

The V and J genes are TRBV28 and TRBJ1-5; D is perhaps TRBD1 (5 bases). The CDR3 is 13 amino acids. Germline CDR1 reads MDHEN; CDR2 reads SYDVKM. V shed 3 bases and J shed 15 bases, with 18 bases lying between them. CDR3 sequence: CASSFNSLPGGHF. CDR3 in DNA: TGTGCCAGCAGTTTTAATTCTCTTCCCGGGGGGCATTTT.